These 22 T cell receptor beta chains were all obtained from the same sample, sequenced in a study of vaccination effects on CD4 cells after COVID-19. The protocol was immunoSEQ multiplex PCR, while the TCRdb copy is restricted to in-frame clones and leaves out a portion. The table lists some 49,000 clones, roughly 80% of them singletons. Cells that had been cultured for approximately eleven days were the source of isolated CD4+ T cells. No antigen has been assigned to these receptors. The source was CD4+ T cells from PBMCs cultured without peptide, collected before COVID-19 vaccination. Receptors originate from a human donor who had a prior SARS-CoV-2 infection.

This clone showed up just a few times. CDR3 protein: CASSQEVGEQYF. CDR3 DNA: TGCGCCAGCAGCCAGGAGGTTGGCGAGCAGTACTTC. The rearrangement uses TRBV5-1 and TRBJ2-7; the D gene is possibly TRBD2 (5 bases). Trimming pared 4 bases from V and 6 bases from J, leaving 11 bases between. Germline V lookup: CDR1 SGHRS, CDR2 YFSETQ. This CDR3 contains 12 residues.

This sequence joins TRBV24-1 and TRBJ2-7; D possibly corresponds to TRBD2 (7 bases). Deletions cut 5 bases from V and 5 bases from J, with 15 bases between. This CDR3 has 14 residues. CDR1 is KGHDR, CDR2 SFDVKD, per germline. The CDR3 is CATSGSRGGDEQYF. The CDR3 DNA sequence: TGTGCCACCAGTGGTTCCAGGGGAGGGGACGAGCAGTACTTC.

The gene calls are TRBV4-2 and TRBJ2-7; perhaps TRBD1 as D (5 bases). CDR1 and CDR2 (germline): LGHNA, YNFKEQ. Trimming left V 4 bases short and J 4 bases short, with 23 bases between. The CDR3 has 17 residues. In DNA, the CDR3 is TGTGCCAGCAGCCGTCAGGGTTTACGGACAAGCCCATACGAGCAGTACTTC. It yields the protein CASSRQGLRTSPYEQYF.

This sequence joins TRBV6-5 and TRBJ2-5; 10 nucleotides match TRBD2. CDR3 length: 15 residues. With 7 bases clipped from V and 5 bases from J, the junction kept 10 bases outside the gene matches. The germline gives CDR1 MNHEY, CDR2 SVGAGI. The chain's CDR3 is CASTKPAGGSETQYF. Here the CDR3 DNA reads TGTGCCAGCACTAAACCAGCGGGAGGGTCGGAGACCCAGTACTTC.

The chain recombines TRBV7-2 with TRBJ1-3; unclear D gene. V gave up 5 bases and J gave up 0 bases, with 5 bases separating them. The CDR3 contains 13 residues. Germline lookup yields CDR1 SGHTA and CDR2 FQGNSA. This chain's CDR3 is CASSLISGNTIYF. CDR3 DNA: TGTGCCAGCAGCCTCATCTCTGGAAACACCATATATTTT.

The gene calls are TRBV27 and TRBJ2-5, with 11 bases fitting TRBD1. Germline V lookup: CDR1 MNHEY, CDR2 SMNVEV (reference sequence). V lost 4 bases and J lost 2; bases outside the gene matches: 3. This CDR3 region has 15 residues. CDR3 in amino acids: CASSYWDRGQETQYF. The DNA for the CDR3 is TGTGCCAGCAGTTACTGGGACAGGGGGCAAGAGACCCAGTACTTC.

CDR3 protein: CASSIQGQETQYF. The CDR3 coding sequence is TGCGCCAGCAGCATACAGGGCCAAGAGACCCAGTACTTC. The rearrangement links TRBV5-1 to TRBJ2-5, with TRBD1 as a possible D gene (6 bases). The CDR3 spans 13 residues. V was cut by 4 bases and J by 1 base, with 8 bases left in between. CDR1 is SGHRS, CDR2 YFSETQ, per germline.

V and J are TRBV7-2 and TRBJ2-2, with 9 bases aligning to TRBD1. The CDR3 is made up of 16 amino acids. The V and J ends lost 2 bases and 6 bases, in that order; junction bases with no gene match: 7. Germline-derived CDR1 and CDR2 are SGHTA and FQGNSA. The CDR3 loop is CASSLYRGRLSGELFF. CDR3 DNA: TGTGCCAGCAGCTTATACAGGGGGCGCTTGTCCGGGGAGCTGTTTTTT.

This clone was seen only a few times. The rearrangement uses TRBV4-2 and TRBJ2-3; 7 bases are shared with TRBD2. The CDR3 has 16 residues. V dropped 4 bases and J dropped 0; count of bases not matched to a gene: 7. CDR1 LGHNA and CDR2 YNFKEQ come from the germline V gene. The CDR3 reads CASSLNSGASTDTQYF. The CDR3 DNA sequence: TGTGCCAGCAGCCTCAACAGCGGGGCGAGCACAGATACGCAGTATTTT.

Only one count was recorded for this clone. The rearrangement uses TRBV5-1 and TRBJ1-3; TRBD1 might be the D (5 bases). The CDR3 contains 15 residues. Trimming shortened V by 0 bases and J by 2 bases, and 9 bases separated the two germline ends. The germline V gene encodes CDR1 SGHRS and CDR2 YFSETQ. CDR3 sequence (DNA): TGCGCCAGCAGCTTGGATGCAGGGACTGGAAACACCATATATTTT. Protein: CASSLDAGTGNTIYF.

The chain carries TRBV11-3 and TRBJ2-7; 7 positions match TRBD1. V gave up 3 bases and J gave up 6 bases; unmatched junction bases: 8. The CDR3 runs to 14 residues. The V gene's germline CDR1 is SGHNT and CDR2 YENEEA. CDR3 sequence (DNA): TGTGCCAGCAGCTTTGGACAGGTATCGGGCGAGCAGTACTTC. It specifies CASSFGQVSGEQYF.

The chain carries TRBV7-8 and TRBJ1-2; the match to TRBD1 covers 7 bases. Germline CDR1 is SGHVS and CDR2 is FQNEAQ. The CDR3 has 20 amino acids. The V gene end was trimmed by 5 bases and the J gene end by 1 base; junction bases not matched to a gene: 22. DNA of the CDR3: TGTGCCAGCAGCAACAGACTTCCGCGTGACCGGGACAGCGTTAACTATGGCTACACCTTC. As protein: CASSNRLPRDRDSVNYGYTF.

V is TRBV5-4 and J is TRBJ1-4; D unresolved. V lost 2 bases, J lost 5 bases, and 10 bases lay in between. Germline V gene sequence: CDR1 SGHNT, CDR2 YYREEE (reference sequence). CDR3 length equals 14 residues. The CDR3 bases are TGTGCCAGCAGCTTTGGGCAGGAAAATGAAAAACTGTTTTTT. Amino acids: CASSFGQENEKLFF.

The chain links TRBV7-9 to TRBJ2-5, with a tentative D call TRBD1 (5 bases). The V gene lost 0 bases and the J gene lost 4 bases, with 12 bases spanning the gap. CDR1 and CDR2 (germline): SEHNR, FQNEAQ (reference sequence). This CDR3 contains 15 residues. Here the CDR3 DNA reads TGTGCCAGCAGCTTAGCGCCACACCAGGGAGAGACCCAGTACTTC. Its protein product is CASSLAPHQGETQYF.

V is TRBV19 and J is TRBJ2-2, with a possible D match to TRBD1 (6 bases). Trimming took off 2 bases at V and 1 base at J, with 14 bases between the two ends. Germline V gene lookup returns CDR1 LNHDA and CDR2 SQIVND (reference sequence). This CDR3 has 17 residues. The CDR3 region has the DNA TGTGCCAGTAGTATACCCCGGGACACTAGGAACACCGGGGAGCTGTTTTTT. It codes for CASSIPRDTRNTGELFF.

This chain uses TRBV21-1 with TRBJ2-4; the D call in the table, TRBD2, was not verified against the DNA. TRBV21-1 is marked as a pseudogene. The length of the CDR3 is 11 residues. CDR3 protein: CASRGLGFLYF. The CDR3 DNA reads TGTGCCAGCAGGGGACTAGGTTTTCTGTACTTC.

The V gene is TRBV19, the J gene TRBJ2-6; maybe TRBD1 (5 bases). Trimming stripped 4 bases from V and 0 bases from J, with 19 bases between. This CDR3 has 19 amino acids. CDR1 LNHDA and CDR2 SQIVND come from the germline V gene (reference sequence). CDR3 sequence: CASSNGDWTTFSGANVLTF. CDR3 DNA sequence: TGTGCCAGTAGTAACGGTGATTGGACAACGTTCTCTGGGGCCAACGTCCTGACTTTC.

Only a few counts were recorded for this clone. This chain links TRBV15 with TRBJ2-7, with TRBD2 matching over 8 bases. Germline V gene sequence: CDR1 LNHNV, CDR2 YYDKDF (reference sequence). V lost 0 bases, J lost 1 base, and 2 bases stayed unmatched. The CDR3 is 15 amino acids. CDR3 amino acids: CATSRDPGGSYEQYF. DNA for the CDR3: TGTGCCACCAGCAGAGATCCGGGGGGGTCCTACGAGCAGTACTTC.

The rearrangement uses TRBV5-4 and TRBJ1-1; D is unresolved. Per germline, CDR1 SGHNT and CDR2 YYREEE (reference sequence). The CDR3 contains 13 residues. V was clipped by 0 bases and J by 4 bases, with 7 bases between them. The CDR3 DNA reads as TGTGCCAGCAGCTTGGGGGCGACCACTGAAGCTTTCTTT. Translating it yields CASSLGATTEAFF.

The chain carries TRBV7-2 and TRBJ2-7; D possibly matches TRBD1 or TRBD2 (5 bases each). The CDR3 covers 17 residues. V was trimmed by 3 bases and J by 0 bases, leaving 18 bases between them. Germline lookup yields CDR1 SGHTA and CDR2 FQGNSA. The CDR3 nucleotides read TGTGCCAGCAGCTTTATGACAGAACCTGACTACTCCTACGAGCAGTACTTC. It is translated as CASSFMTEPDYSYEQYF.

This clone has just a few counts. The DNA of the CDR3 is TGTGCCAGCAGTGAAGGATGGGGGGGTACAGATACGCAGTATTTT. This sequence encodes CASSEGWGGTDTQYF. The chain recombines TRBV2 with TRBJ2-3; 7 bases are shared with TRBD2. CDR1 is SNHLY and CDR2 is FYNNEI in the germline V gene. The V segment lost 1 base and the J segment 3 bases; nucleotides outside the gene matches: 4. This CDR3 comprises 15 residues.

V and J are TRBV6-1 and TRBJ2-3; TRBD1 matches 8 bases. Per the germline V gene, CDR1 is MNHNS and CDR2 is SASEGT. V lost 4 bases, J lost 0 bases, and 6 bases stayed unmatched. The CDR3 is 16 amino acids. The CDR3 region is CASSGIRQGSTDTQYF. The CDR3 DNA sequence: TGTGCCAGCAGTGGAATTAGACAGGGGAGCACAGATACGCAGTATTTT.